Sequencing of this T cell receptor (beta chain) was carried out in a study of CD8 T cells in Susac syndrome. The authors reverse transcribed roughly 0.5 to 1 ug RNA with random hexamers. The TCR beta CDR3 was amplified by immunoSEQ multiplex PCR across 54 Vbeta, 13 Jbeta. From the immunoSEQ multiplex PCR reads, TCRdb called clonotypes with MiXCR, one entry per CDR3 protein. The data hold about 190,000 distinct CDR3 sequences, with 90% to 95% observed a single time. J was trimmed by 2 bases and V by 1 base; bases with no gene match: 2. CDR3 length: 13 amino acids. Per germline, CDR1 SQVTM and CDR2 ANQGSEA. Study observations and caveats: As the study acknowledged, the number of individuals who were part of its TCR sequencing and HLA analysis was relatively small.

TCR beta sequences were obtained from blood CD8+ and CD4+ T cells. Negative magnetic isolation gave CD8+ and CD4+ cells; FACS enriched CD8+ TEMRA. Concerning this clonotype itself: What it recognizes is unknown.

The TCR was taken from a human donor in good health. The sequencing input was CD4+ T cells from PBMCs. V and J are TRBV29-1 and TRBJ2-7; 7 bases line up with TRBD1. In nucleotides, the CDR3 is TGCAGCGTTGAAGTCGACAGGGCCTACGAGCAGTACTTC. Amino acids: CSVEVDRAYEQYF.